This TCR beta chain was identified during a study of PD-1 blockade in classical Hodgkin lymphoma. Study in general: Nivolumab 3 mg/kg was given intravenously every 2 weeks.

In this sample, this clone turned up a few times. Repertoires were generated with immunoSEQ multiplex PCR, while TCRdb's copy carries only in-frame clones and drops some. Of roughly 61,000 clones listed, 85% to 90% are singletons. In every patient, relapse followed autologous stem cell transplantation, while exposure to brentuximab vedotin differed. Classifying best responses yielded complete response, partial response or progressive disease. The sequences come from peripheral blood mononuclear cells (PBMCs), collected at baseline. This TCR derives from a human donor with classical Hodgkin lymphoma.

CDR3 sequence (DNA): TGTGCCAGCAGCTTAATTGGGACCGAAGCTTTCTTT. Its translation: CASSLIGTEAFF. This chain links TRBV7-9 with TRBJ1-1; a possible D gene is TRBD1 (5 bases). V lost 2 bases and J 8 bases, leaving 9 bases between the germline ends. CDR1 is SEHNR and CDR2 is FQNEAQ in the germline V gene (reference sequence). This CDR3 region has 12 residues.